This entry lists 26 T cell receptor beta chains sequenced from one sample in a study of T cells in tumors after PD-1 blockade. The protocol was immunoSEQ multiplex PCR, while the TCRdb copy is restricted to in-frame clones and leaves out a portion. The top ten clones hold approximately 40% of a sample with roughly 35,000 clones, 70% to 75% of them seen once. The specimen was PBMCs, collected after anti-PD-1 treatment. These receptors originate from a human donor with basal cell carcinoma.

In DNA, the CDR3 is TGTGCCAGCAGCTTCCTAGCGGGAGGGCAAGAGACCCAGTACTTC. Amino acid sequence: CASSFLAGGQETQYF. This sequence joins TRBV5-6 and TRBJ2-5; 12 bases fit TRBD2. V shed 2 bases and J 2 bases; nucleotides not matched to a gene: 1. Germline-derived CDR1 and CDR2 are SGHDT and YYEEEE. The CDR3 sequence is 15 residues long.

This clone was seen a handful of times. The CDR3 is CASSPASRPQHF. In DNA form, the CDR3 reads TGTGCCAGCAGCCCCGCATCGCGGCCCCAGCATTTT. This chain links TRBV28 with TRBJ1-5; D unresolved. V dropped 6 bases and J dropped 9 bases, with 12 bases sitting between them. The CDR3 consists of 12 residues. Germline V CDR1 and CDR2: MDHEN, SYDVKM.

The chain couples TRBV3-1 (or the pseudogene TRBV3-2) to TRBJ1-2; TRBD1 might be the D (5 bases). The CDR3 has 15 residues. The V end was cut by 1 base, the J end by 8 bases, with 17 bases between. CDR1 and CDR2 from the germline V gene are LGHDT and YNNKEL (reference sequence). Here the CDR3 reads CASSQAGGSTRGYTF. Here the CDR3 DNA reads TGTGCCAGCAGCCAAGCGGGGGGGTCTACTAGAGGCTACACCTTC.

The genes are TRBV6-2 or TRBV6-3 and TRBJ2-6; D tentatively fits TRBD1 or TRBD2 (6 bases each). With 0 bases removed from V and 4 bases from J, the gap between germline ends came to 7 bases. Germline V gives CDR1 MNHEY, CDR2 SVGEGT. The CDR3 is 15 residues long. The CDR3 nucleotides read TGTGCCAGCAGTTACTCGGGGGGCGGGGCCAACGTCCTGACTTTC. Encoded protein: CASSYSGGGANVLTF.

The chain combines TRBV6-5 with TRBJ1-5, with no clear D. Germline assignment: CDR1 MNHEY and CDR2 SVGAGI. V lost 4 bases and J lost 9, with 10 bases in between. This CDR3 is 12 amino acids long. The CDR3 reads CASSSPGMPQHF. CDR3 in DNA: TGTGCCAGCAGTTCACCCGGGATGCCCCAGCATTTT.

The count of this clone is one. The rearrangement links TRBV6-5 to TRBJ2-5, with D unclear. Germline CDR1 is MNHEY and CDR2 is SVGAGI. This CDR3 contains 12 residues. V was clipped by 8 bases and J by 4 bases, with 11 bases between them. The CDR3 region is CASPDLGETQYF. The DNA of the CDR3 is TGTGCCAGCCCTGACCTCGGAGAGACCCAGTACTTC.

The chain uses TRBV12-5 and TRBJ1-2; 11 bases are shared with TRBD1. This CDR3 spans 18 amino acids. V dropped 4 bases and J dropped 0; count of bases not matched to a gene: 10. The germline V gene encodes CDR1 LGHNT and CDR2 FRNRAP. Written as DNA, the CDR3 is TGTGCTAGTGGTTCAGCCCGGGACAGGGGGAAAGCTAACTATGGCTACACCTTC. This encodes CASGSARDRGKANYGYTF.

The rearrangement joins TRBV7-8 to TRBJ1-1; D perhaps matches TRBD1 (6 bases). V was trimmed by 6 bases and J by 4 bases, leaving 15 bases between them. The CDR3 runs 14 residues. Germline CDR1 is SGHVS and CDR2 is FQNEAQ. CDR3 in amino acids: CASSLNTGSTEAFF. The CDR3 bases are TGTGCCAGCAGTTTAAACACAGGGTCCACTGAAGCTTTCTTT.

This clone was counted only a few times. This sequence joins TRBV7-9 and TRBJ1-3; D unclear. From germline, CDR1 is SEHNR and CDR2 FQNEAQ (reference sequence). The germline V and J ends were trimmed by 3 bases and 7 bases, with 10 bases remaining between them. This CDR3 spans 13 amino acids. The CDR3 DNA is TGTGCCAGCAGCTTTAATTTAGCCAACACCATATATTTT. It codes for CASSFNLANTIYF.

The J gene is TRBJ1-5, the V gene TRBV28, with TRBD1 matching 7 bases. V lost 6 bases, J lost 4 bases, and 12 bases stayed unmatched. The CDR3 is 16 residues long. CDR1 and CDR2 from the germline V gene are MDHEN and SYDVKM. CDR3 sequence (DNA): TGTGCCAGCAGACCCGTTAACAGGGGAGGGAATCAGCCCCAGCATTTT. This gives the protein CASRPVNRGGNQPQHF.

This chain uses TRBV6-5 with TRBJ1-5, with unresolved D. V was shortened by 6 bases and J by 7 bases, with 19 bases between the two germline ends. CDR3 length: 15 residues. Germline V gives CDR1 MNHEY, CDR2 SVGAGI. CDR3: CASRKDPAEGQPQHF. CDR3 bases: TGTGCCAGCAGGAAGGATCCGGCCGAGGGACAGCCCCAGCATTTT.

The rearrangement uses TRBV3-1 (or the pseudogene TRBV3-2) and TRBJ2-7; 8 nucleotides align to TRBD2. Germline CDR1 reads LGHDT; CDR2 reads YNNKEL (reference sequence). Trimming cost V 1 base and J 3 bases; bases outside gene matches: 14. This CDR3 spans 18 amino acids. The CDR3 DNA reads TGTGCCAGCAGCCAAGGTCCCAGCGGGGGTATACGACGCTACGAGCAGTACTTC. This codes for CASSQGPSGGIRRYEQYF.

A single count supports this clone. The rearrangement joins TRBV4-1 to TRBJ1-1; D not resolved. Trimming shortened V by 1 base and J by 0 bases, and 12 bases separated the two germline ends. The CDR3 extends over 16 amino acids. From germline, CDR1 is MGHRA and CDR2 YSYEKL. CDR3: CASSQVLGPMNTEAFF. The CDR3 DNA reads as TGCGCCAGCAGCCAAGTTCTTGGACCCATGAACACTGAAGCTTTCTTT.

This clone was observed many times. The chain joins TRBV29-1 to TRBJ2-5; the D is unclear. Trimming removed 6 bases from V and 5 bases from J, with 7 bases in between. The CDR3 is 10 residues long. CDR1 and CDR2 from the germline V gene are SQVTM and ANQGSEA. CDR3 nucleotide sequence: TGCAGCGTGTTTGCGGAGACCCAGTACTTC. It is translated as CSVFAETQYF.

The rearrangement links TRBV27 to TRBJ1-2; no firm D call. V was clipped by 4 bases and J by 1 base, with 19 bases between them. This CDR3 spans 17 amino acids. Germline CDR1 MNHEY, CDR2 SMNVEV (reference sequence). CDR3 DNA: TGTGCCAGCAGTTCCCGACCTCAAGGCTCGGGTAACTATGGCTACACCTTC. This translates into CASSSRPQGSGNYGYTF.

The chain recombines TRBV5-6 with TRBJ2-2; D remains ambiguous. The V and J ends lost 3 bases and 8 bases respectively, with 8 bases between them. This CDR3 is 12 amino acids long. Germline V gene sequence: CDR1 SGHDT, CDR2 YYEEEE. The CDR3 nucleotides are TGTGCCAGCAGCTCGACAACGGGGGAGCTGTTTTTT. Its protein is CASSSTTGELFF.

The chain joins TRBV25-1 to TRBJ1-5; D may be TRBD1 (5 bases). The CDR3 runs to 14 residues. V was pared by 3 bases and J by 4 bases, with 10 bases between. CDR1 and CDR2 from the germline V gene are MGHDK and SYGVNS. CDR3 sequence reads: CASSDHGGNQPQHF. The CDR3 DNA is TGTGCCAGCAGTGATCATGGGGGAAATCAGCCCCAGCATTTT.

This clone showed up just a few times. DNA of the CDR3: TGTGCCAGCAGTCCAACTAGCGGGGGGAACACCGGGGAGCTGTTTTTT. Protein: CASSPTSGGNTGELFF. V and J are TRBV7-2 and TRBJ2-2, with 11 bases that match TRBD2. The germline CDR1 and CDR2 sequences are SGHTA and FQGNSA. This CDR3 comprises 16 residues. V lost 6 bases and J lost 1; bases outside the gene matches: 4. The full variable domain, completed using reference TRBV7-2 and TRBJ2-2, is GAGVSQSPSNKVTEKGKDVELRCDPISGHTALYWYRQSLGQGLEFLIYFQGNSAPDKSGLPSDRFSAERTGGSVSTLTIQRTQQEDSAVYLCASSPTSGGNTGELFFGEGSRLTVL.

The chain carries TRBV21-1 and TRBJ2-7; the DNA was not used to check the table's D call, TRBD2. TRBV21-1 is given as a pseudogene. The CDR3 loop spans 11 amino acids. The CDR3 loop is CASSPGGKQYF. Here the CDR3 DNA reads TGTGCCAGCAGCCCTGGAGGGAAGCAGTACTTC.

The CDR3 loop reads CAWSPSTPPLHF. CDR3 DNA: TGTGCCTGGAGTCCTTCCACCCCACCCCTCCACTTT. This sequence joins TRBV30 and TRBJ1-6; D not certain. This CDR3 contains 12 residues. Germline CDR1 reads GTSNPN; CDR2 reads SVGIG (reference sequence). The V gene lost 2 bases and the J gene lost 11 bases, with 10 bases spanning the gap.

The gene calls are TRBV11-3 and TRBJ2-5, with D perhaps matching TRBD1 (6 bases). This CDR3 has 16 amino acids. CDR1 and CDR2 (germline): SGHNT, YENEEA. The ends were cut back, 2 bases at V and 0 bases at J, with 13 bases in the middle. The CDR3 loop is CASSLRQGPYQETQYF. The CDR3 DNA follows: TGTGCCAGCAGCTTAAGGCAGGGGCCCTACCAAGAGACCCAGTACTTC.

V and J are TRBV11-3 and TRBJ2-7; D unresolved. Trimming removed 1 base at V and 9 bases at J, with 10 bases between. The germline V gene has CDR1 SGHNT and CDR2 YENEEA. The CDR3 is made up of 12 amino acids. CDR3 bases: TGTGCCAGCAGCTTAGTGGAAGACGGGCAGTACTTC. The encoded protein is CASSLVEDGQYF. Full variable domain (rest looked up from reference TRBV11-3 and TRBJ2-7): EAGVVQSPRYKIIEKKQPVAFWCNPISGHNTLYWYLQNLGQGPELLIRYENEEAVDDSQLPKDRFSAERLKGVDSTLKIQPAELGDSAVYLCASSLVEDGQYFGPGTRLTVT.

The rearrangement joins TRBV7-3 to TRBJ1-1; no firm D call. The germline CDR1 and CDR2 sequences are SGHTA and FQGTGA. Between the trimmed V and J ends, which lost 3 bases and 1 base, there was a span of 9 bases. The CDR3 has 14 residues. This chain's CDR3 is CASSFGPTNTEAFF. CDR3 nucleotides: TGTGCCAGCAGCTTCGGGCCTACGAACACTGAAGCTTTCTTT.

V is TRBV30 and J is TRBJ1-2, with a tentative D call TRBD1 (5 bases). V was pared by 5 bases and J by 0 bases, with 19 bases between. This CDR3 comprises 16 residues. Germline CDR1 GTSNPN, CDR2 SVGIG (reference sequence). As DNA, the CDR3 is TGTGCCTGGGGGCGGACGGGGCCAGGAGCTAACTATGGCTACACCTTC. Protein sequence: CAWGRTGPGANYGYTF.

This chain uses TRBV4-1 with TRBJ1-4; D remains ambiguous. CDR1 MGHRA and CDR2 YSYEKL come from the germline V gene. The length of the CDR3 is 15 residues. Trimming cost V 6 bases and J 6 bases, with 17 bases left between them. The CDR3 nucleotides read TGCGCCAGCAGAGAACCTGCGGCACTGGATGAAAAACTGTTTTTT. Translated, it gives CASREPAALDEKLFF.

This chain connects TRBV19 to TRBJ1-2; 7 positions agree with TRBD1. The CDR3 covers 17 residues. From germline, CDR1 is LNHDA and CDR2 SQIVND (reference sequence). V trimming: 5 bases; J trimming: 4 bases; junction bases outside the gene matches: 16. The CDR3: CASSFKTGMLGLYGYTF. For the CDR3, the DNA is TGTGCCAGTAGTTTCAAGACAGGGATGTTGGGGCTCTATGGCTACACCTTC. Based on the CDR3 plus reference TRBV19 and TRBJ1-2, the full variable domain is DGGITQSPKYLFRKEGQNVTLSCEQNLNHDAMYWYRQDPGQGLRLIYYSQIVNDFQKGDIAEGYSVSREKKESFPLTVTSAQKNPTAFYLCASSFKTGMLGLYGYTFGSGTRLTVV.